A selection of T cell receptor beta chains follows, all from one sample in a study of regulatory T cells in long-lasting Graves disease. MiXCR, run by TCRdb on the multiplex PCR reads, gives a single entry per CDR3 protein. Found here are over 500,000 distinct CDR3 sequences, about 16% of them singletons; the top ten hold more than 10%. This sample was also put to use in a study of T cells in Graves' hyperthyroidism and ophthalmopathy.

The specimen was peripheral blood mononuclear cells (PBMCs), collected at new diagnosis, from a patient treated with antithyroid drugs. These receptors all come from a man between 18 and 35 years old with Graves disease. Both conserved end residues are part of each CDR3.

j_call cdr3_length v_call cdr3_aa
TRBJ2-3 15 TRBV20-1 CSASSRGIGTDTQYF
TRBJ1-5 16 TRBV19 CASRTATGEGNQPQHF
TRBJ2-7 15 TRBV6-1 CASSEETGPPYEQYF
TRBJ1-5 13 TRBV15 CATSGEMHQPQHF
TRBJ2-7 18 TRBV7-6 CASSLGAGYSEIPGEQYF
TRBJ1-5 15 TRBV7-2 CASSPGQGVYQPQHF
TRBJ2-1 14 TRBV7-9 CAIQIRTGDNEQFF
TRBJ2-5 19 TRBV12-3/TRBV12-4 CASTRRAFLASGPKETQYF
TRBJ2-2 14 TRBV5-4 CASKDRRNTGELFF
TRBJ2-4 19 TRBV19 CASSITGTGGLLAKNIQYF
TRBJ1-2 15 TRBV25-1 CASSDPGTVNYGYTF
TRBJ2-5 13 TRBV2 CASSETGRETQYF
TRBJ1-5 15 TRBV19 CASSMFLRGNQPQHF
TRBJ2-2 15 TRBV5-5 CASSGSTSVTGELFF
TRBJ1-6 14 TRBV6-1 CASRGGQGHSPLHF
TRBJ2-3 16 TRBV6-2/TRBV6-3 CASSYRYGGRTDTQYF
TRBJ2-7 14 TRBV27 CASSGDRRFGGQYF
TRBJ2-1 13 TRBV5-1 CATGEGLYNEQFF
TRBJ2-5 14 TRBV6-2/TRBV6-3 CASSSTGTPETQYF
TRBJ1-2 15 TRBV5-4 CASSSGTGAFDGYTF
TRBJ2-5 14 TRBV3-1 CASSQERLAGAQYF
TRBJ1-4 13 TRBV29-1 CSVEDQGGEKLFF
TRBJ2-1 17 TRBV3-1 CASSQETGTSGHNEQFF
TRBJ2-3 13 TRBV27 CASSLWSTDTQYF
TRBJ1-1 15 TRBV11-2 CASSPTGQGDTEAFF
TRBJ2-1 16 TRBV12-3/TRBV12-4 CASKPADSNLYNEQFF
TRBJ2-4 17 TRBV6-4 CASSYSKLASAKNIQYF